What follows are 13 T cell receptor beta chains derived from one specimen sequenced in a study of OX40 agonist ivuxolimab in advanced cancers. Libraries were made using the immunoSEQ multiplex PCR assay. In its TCRdb copy, this immuneACCESS table keeps in-frame sequences only and misses some clones. Where compared with another copy, unresolved V genes explain less than half of these, and the others have no known cause. This sample holds about 40,000 clones; approximately 85% were observed only once. The leading ten clones occupy 16% of the sample. The source material was CD4+ or CD8+ T cells sorted from blood, sampled in a trial of the OX40 agonist ivuxolimab. The source is an adult with an advanced solid tumor such as melanoma, head and neck, liver or kidney cancer.

In nucleotides, the CDR3 is TGTGCCAGCAGCCCCTTAGGGGAGCCCCAGCATTTT. The encoded protein is CASSPLGEPQHF. The chain carries TRBV13 and TRBJ1-5; possibly TRBD1 for D (5 bases). Germline CDR1 reads PRHDT; CDR2 reads FYEKMQ (reference sequence). Trimming took 5 bases from V and 8 from J, leaving 10 bases between them. The CDR3 length is 12 residues.

V and J are TRBV6-6 and TRBJ2-1; D is perhaps TRBD2 (7 bases). There are 15 residues in the CDR3. V was shortened by 4 bases and J by 8 bases, with 18 bases between the two germline ends. CDR1 and CDR2 (germline): MNHNY, SVGAGI (reference sequence). The CDR3 region has the DNA TGTGCCAGCAGTTGGGAGGGAACAGGGTTCGATGAGCAGTTCTTC. It encodes CASSWEGTGFDEQFF.

The chain recombines TRBV6-5 with TRBJ1-3; D not certain. CDR3 size: 15 residues. Trimming left V 6 bases short and J 0 bases short, with 12 bases between. CDR1 and CDR2 from the germline V gene are MNHEY and SVGAGI. CDR3 DNA: TGTGCCAGCAGGACGTACAGCTACTCTGGAAACACCATATATTTT. As protein: CASRTYSYSGNTIYF.

J is TRBJ1-2 and V is TRBV29-1, with 7 bases aligning to TRBD1. From germline, CDR1 is SQVTM and CDR2 ANQGSEA. V lost 6 bases, J lost 7 bases, and 5 bases stayed unmatched. The CDR3 length is 11 residues. The CDR3 region is CSVPHRGGYTF. The CDR3 DNA follows: TGCAGCGTCCCCCACAGGGGTGGCTACACCTTC.

The V gene is TRBV18, the J gene TRBJ2-2, with D uncertain. The germline V gene has CDR1 KGHSH and CDR2 LQKENI. V was trimmed by 3 bases and J by 1 base, leaving 3 bases between them. This CDR3 region has 13 residues. CDR3 in DNA: TGTGCCAGCTCACCGGAGAACACCGGGGAGCTGTTTTTT. Encoded protein: CASSPENTGELFF.

The chain uses TRBV6-6 and TRBJ2-7; D is unresolved. Germline lookup yields CDR1 MNHNY and CDR2 SVGAGI (reference sequence). V dropped 8 bases and J dropped 7 bases, with 12 bases sitting between them. This CDR3 is built from 11 residues. CDR3 sequence reads: CASLVGWEQYF. The CDR3, as DNA: TGTGCCAGCCTGGTCGGTTGGGAGCAGTACTTC.

CDR3 nucleotide sequence: TGTGCCAGCAGCTTAGCGGCGGGGTTTGGGGAGACCCAGTACTTC. It yields the protein CASSLAAGFGETQYF. The chain combines TRBV7-6 with TRBJ2-5, with a tentative D call TRBD2 (6 bases). CDR3 length: 15 residues. V lost 0 bases to trimming and J lost 5 bases, with 13 bases between them. CDR1 and CDR2 (germline): SGHVS, FNYEAQ.

Points on this clone: Different DNA sequences within this sample yield the same CDR3. This chain uses TRBV7-6 with TRBJ1-1; unclear D gene. The CDR3 covers 13 residues. The V end lost 1 base, the J end lost 0 bases, and 3 bases lay between the germline ends. The V gene's germline CDR1 is SGHVS and CDR2 FNYEAQ. CDR3 sequence reads: CASSLEVNTEAFF. CDR3 DNA: TGTGCCAGCAGCTTAGAGGTGAACACTGAAGCTTTCTTT.

The rearrangement links TRBV27 to TRBJ1-1, with a weak D call TRBD1 (6 bases). V was pared by 3 bases and J by 5 bases, with 19 bases between. From germline, CDR1 is MNHEY and CDR2 SMNVEV (reference sequence). The CDR3 spans 16 residues. CDR3 loop: CASSLEAGLRGTEAFF. CDR3 sequence (DNA): TGTGCCAGCAGTTTGGAGGCGGGACTAAGGGGGACTGAAGCTTTCTTT.

This clone was observed a handful of times. This chain uses TRBV6-5 with TRBJ2-7; perhaps TRBD2 as D (5 bases). V was cut by 4 bases and J by 2 bases, with 9 bases left in between. CDR3 length: 13 residues. Germline assignment: CDR1 MNHEY and CDR2 SVGAGI. In DNA, the CDR3 is TGTGCCAGCAGTTCCGGGATAACCTACGAGCAGTACTTC. Protein: CASSSGITYEQYF.

The chain recombines TRBV5-4 with TRBJ2-1; D may be TRBD2 (5 bases). The V gene lost 9 bases and the J gene lost 7 bases, with 11 bases spanning the gap. The CDR3 length is 11 residues. The germline gives CDR1 SGHNT, CDR2 YYREEE (reference sequence). The CDR3 bases are TGTGCCACCTCAAGAGGGAATGAGCAGTTCTTC. Protein product: CATSRGNEQFF.

CDR3 in DNA: TGCGCCAGCAGCCTGGACAGGGCCAAAAACATTCAGTACTTC. Translation: CASSLDRAKNIQYF. This sequence joins TRBV4-3 and TRBJ2-4; 7 positions match TRBD1. V lost 4 bases to trimming and J lost 1 base; unmatched junction nucleotides: 1. Germline CDR1 is LGHNA and CDR2 is YSLEER. This CDR3 spans 14 amino acids.

This clone came up a few times. This chain links TRBV5-1 with TRBJ1-5; D is undetermined. Germline CDR1 SGHRS, CDR2 YFSETQ. There are 15 residues in the CDR3. V lost 4 bases and J 2 bases, leaving 13 bases between the germline ends. The CDR3 protein is CASSPGGGRNQPQHF. CDR3 bases: TGCGCCAGCAGCCCGGGAGGTGGCCGCAATCAGCCCCAGCATTTT.